This entry describes one TCR beta chain. No cognate antigen has been identified for it. Base qualities are not recorded, but no much larger clone differs from it by a single base. Trimming removed 2 bases from V and 9 bases from J; the gene matches leave 5 bases unexplained. The germline V gene (reference sequence) supplies CDR1 SGHKS and CDR2 YYEKEE. Taken from cysteine to phenylalanine, the CDR3 has 15 residues. CDR3 DNA is the only sequence kept; it has 45 bases, read in frame from the first base. These data originate in a study of blood T cell repertoires in COVID-19 (dated by TCRdb to about 2020). Describing the broader study: Samples covering the acute and convalescent phases of COVID-19 were provided by collaborators in the United States, Italy and Spain. The prospective study material was composed of cDNA or gDNA derived from T cells, B-cell-depleted T cells, or PBMCs. Subjects who had been exposed to COVID-19, were actively infected with it, or had recovered from it provided the deeply sampled blood TCRbeta repertoires that made up the dataset. A freely available public database, intended as a resource for researchers studying the immune response to SARS-CoV-2, is where the repertoires were released. The samples were drawn from the first 160 participants of the ongoing ImmuneRACE study and from 1,254 subjects provided by 6 global collaborators. Nearly every sample came with metadata listing a de-identified subject ID, COVID-19 status, age in years and sex. Where HLA class I and class II types were available, the types were taken from metadata supplied by the sample provider, not from assay-based typing. On the study overall, not on this receptor specifically: How much clinical and demographic metadata was included differed by source and by participant, and the metadata was provided uncurated.

TCRbeta CDR3 regions were amplified from genomic DNA using the immunoSEQ Assay, a bias-controlled multiplex PCR. The original methods were these. The number of nucleated cells in each sample was estimated by amplification of reference gene primers within the assay. To quantify the absolute abundance of each unique TCRbeta CDR3 rearrangement, sequence reads were collapsed and filtered. For each sample, productive Simpson clonality was calculated as the square root of Simpson's diversity index over productive rearrangements. As stored in TCRdb, this immuneACCESS dataset retains in-frame rearrangements with V and J assigned. A fraction of the clones does not appear; measured against another copy, unresolved V genes explain less than half of the discrepancy, and the remainder lacks a known reason. V and J calls plus clone size are reproduced from that table; the DNA served to infer D and trimming. A total of about 220,000 clones appear in this sample, roughly 84% of them only once. Around 3% of the sample belongs to the ten largest clones.

Samples from volunteer blood donors who had recovered from COVID-19 were contributed by a second Seattle source. Collaborating institutions collected whole blood in K2EDTA tubes following their own protocols. For TCRbeta analysis, collaborator samples were shipped as frozen whole blood, as isolated PBMCs, or as DNA extracted from either sample type. This chain is built from TRBV5-5 and TRBJ1-6; a stretch of 10 junction bases matches TRBD1. The sequence was collected from a man aged 50 to 60 who had recovered from COVID-19. The sequencing sample was made of peripheral blood. The CDR3 sequence is CASSLDRDRGSPLHF. The nucleotides read TGTGCCAGCAGCTTAGACCGGGACAGGGGTTCACCCCTCCACTTT.